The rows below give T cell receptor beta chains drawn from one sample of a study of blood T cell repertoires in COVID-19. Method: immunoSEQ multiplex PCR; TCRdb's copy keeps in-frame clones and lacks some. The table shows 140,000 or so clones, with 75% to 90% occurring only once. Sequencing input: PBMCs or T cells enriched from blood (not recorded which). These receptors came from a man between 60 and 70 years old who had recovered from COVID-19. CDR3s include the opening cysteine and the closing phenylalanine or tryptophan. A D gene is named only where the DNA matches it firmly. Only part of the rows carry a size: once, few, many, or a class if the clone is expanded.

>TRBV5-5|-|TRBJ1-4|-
TGTGCCAGCAGCTTGAGACCAGGGCAAGAGGAAAAACTGTTTTTT
CASSLRPGQEEKLFF
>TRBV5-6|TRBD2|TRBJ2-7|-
TGTGCCAGCAGCTTCAGGCGGGAGGCGACCTACGAGCAGTACTTC
CASSFRREATYEQYF
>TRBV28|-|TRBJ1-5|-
TGTGCCAGCAGTTTGGCAGGATTTAGCAATCAGCCCCAGCATTTT
CASSLAGFSNQPQHF
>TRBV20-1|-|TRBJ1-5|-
TGCAGTGCGGCGAGTGGAGAGGCCCAGCATTTT
CSAASGEAQHF
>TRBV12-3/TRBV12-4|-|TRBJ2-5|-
TGTGCCAGCTCAAGGGGCCCACAAGAGACCCAGTACTTC
CASSRGPQETQYF
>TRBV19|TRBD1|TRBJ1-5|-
TGTGCCAGTAGGGACAGGGGCAATCAGCCCCAGCATTTT
CASRDRGNQPQHF
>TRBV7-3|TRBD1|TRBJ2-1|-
TGTGCCAGCAGGCAGACAGGGGCGGCCTACAATGAGCAGTTCTTC
CASRQTGAAYNEQFF
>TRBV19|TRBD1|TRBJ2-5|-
TGTGCCAGTACTACGACAGGGCTCCCTCAAGAGACCCAGTACTTC
CASTTTGLPQETQYF
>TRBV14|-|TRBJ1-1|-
TGTGCCAGCAGACGCGGGACTGAAGCTTTCTTT
CASRRGTEAFF
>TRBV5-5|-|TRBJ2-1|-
TGTGCCAGCAGCCCCCTGGGGGCGCAGGTTGAGCAGTTCTTC
CASSPLGAQVEQFF
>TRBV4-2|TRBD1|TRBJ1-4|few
TGTGCCAGCAGCCCGACAGGGGGCTCTGAAAAACTGTTTTTT
CASSPTGGSEKLFF
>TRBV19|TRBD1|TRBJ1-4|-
TGTGCCAGTAAAAGGGACAGGGGGAACGAAAAACTGTTTTTT
CASKRDRGNEKLFF
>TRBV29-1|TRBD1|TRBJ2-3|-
TGCAGCGTTCACTCGGGACAGGGGTTGGTAGATACGCAGTATTTT
CSVHSGQGLVDTQYF
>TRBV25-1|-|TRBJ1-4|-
TGTGCCAGCAAGGAATCAATGGGTGGAGGCGAAAAACTGTTTTTT
CASKESMGGGEKLFF
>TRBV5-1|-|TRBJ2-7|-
TGCGCCAGCATGGTCTCCCCCCGGGGGGCATACGAGCAGTACTTC
CASMVSPRGAYEQYF
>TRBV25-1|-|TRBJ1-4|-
TGTGCCAGCAGTGAATGGGGAGGGGCAACTAATGAAAAACTGTTTTTT
CASSEWGGATNEKLFF
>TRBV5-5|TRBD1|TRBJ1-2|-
TGTGCCAGCAGCTTAGGGGACAGGCCCTATGGCTACACCTTC
CASSLGDRPYGYTF
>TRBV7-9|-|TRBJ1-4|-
TGTGCCAGCAGCTTGGTGTCAGGGGCAACTAATGAAAAACTGTTTTTT
CASSLVSGATNEKLFF
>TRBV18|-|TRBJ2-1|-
TGTGCCAGCTCACCACCCGGTTTCGGTGAGCAGTTCTTC
CASSPPGFGEQFF
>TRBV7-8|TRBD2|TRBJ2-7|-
TGTGCCAGCAGCTTACCTTTTGGACTAGCCTACGAGCAGTACTTC
CASSLPFGLAYEQYF
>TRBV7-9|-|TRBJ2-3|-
TGTGCCAGCAGCTTCGAGGGTGATACGCAGTATTTT
CASSFEGDTQYF
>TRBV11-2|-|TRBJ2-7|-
TGTGCCAGCAGCTCAGACAGTCAGGGCACCTACGAGCAGTACTTC
CASSSDSQGTYEQYF
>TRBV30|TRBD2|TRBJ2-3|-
TGTGCCCGGAGTGTACAGACTAGCGATAGAGGTACGCAGTATTTT
CARSVQTSDRGTQYF